One sample yielded the 27 T cell receptor beta chains listed below, sequenced in a study of blood T cell repertoires in COVID-19. Profiling relied on immunoSEQ multiplex PCR, and the TCRdb table lists in-frame clones only, not all of them. This sample yields 100,000 to 150,000 clones, of which less than 90% are seen a single time; 25% to 30% belongs to the top ten. The sample was peripheral blood. These receptors were collected from a woman of 80 years or more with acute or convalescent COVID-19.

The chain uses TRBV2 and TRBJ2-3; D is uncertain. The CDR3 length is 13 residues. Germline V gene lookup returns CDR1 SNHLY and CDR2 FYNNEI. The V end was cut by 6 bases, the J end by 2 bases, with 9 bases between. The CDR3 DNA sequence: TGTGCCAGCAGACGGGTTGACACAGATACGCAGTATTTT. Its protein product is CASRRVDTDTQYF.

CDR3 amino acids: CASSPLDRTEAFF. The CDR3 DNA reads as TGTGCCAGCTCACCCCTCGACAGAACTGAAGCTTTCTTT. The V gene is TRBV18, the J gene TRBJ1-1; perhaps TRBD1 as D (5 bases). V shed 3 bases and J shed 5 bases, with 10 bases lying between them. This CDR3 region has 13 residues. Germline V gives CDR1 KGHSH, CDR2 LQKENI.

The chain joins TRBV7-8 to TRBJ2-7; 8 nucleotides match TRBD2. V was clipped by 1 base and J by 7 bases; unmatched bases: 9. The CDR3 runs to 15 residues. Germline V CDR1 and CDR2: SGHVS, FQNEAQ. CDR3 loop: CASSLERGSSVEQYV. CDR3 DNA: TGTGCCAGCAGCTTAGAGCGGGGGTCCTCTGTAGAGCAGTACGTC.

This chain uses TRBV27 with TRBJ2-2; 8 nucleotides align to TRBD1. CDR1 MNHEY and CDR2 SMNVEV come from the germline V gene (reference sequence). With V trimmed by 0 bases and J by 6 bases, 6 bases remained unmatched. There are 16 residues in the CDR3. The CDR3 DNA reads as TGTGCCAGCAGTTTATCTCGGGACAGGAAAGCCGGGGAGCTGTTTTTT. Protein product: CASSLSRDRKAGELFF.

J is TRBJ2-3 and V is TRBV5-1; D is perhaps TRBD1 (6 bases). Germline V lookup: CDR1 SGHRS, CDR2 YFSETQ. The CDR3 length is 14 residues. V lost 4 bases to trimming and J lost 2 bases, with 11 bases between them. CDR3 bases: TGCGCCAGCAGCCAAGGGACACCCACAGATACGCAGTATTTT. Protein sequence: CASSQGTPTDTQYF.

The genes are TRBV5-1 and TRBJ2-5; D may be TRBD1 (5 bases). Germline-derived CDR1 and CDR2 are SGHRS and YFSETQ. This CDR3 is 14 amino acids long. Trimming cost V 0 bases and J 3 bases, with 9 bases left between them. DNA for the CDR3: TGCGCCAGCAGCTTGGGACAGAGTGAAGAGACCCAGTACTTC. It encodes CASSLGQSEETQYF.

The CDR3 sequence is CASSLQNRQGYGYTF. In DNA, the CDR3 is TGCGCCAGCAGCCTACAAAATAGACAGGGCTATGGCTACACCTTC. The rearrangement joins TRBV5-1 to TRBJ1-2, with 7 bases that match TRBD1. The V segment lost 4 bases and the J segment 4 bases; nucleotides outside the gene matches: 10. The CDR3 is 15 amino acids. Germline loops: CDR1 SGHRS, CDR2 YFSETQ.

This rearrangement joins TRBV5-3 to TRBJ2-7; maybe TRBD1 (6 bases). TRBV5-3 carries the ORF label, with uncertain function. The CDR3 extends over 16 amino acids. V dropped 2 bases and J dropped 2 bases, with 17 bases sitting between them. CDR3: CARSFGIGGSAYEQYV. DNA of the CDR3: TGTGCCAGAAGCTTTGGGATAGGGGGATCGGCCTACGAGCAGTACGTC.

The chain links TRBV6-2 or TRBV6-3 to TRBJ1-2, with D maybe TRBD1 (5 bases). Germline V gene lookup returns CDR1 MNHEY and CDR2 SVGEGT. Trimming cost V 0 bases and J 5 bases, with 13 bases left between them. The CDR3 contains 15 residues. CDR3 loop: CASSYSTAGWYGYTF. The CDR3 DNA follows: TGTGCCAGCAGTTACTCGACGGCAGGGTGGTATGGCTACACCTTC.

This clone has a single count. The gene calls are TRBV4-3 and TRBJ1-2; D may be TRBD1 (6 bases). Trimming cost V 4 bases and J 4 bases, with 13 bases left between them. Germline V CDR1 and CDR2: LGHNA, YSLEER. The CDR3 contains 14 residues. CDR3: CASSPRQEAYGYTF. The CDR3 DNA is TGCGCCAGCAGCCCACGACAGGAGGCCTATGGCTACACCTTC.

This rearrangement joins TRBV3-1 (or the pseudogene TRBV3-2) to TRBJ1-6; D is perhaps TRBD1 (5 bases). This CDR3 contains 17 residues. Germline V gene data show CDR1 as LGHDT and CDR2 as YNNKEL (reference sequence). V was clipped by 6 bases and J by 0 bases, with 15 bases between them. The CDR3 coding sequence is TGTGCCAGCAGTCGCATCGGGGGAAGCTCCTATAATTCACCCCTCCACTTT. Its translation: CASSRIGGSSYNSPLHF.

This clone appeared once. The rearrangement uses TRBV7-9 and TRBJ1-6, with D tentatively TRBD1 (6 bases). Trimming pared 5 bases from V and 3 bases from J, leaving 17 bases between. The germline gives CDR1 SEHNR, CDR2 FQNEAQ (reference sequence). The CDR3 has 17 amino acids. The CDR3 DNA follows: TGTGCCAGCAGCCCGTTACGGGGGGCGAACTATAATTCACCCCTCCACTTT. Translating gives CASSPLRGANYNSPLHF.

The chain carries TRBV5-1 and TRBJ2-1, with D maybe TRBD2 (6 bases). V was shortened by 7 bases and J by 8 bases, with 16 bases between the two germline ends. This CDR3 comprises 13 residues. CDR1 and CDR2 (germline): SGHRS, YFSETQ. The CDR3 spells CASGGVGWDEQFF. The CDR3 region has the DNA TGCGCCAGCGGCGGGGTTGGCTGGGATGAGCAGTTCTTC. Variable domain in full (rest from reference TRBV5-1 and TRBJ2-1): KAGVTQTPRYLIKTRGQQVTLSCSPISGHRSVSWYQQTPGQGLQFLFEYFSETQRNKGNFPGRFSGRQFSNSRSEMNVSTLELGDSALYLCASGGVGWDEQFFGPGTRLTVL.

The rearrangement joins TRBV11-3 to TRBJ1-1, with D possibly being TRBD1 (5 bases). V gave up 8 bases and J gave up 5 bases, with 12 bases separating them. Germline loops: CDR1 SGHNT, CDR2 YENEEA. This CDR3 has 12 residues. In nucleotides, the CDR3 is TGTGCCAGCGGCAGGACATCAACTGAAGCTTTCTTT. It translates to CASGRTSTEAFF.

The CDR3 region is CAIRAGFTDTQYF. The CDR3 DNA sequence: TGTGCCATCCGAGCGGGGTTCACAGATACGCAGTATTTT. The chain links TRBV27 to TRBJ2-3; TRBD2 matches at 7 bases. J lost 2 bases, V lost 10 bases, and 6 bases had no gene match. The CDR3 sequence is 13 residues long. Germline-derived CDR1 and CDR2 are MNHEY and SMNVEV (reference sequence).

This chain connects TRBV7-9 to TRBJ2-7; TRBD1 aligns across 10 bases. CDR1 is SEHNR, CDR2 FQNEAQ, per germline (reference sequence). Trimming at V came to 3 bases and at J to 2 bases, leaving 10 bases not matched to a gene. The CDR3 contains 17 residues. CDR3 in amino acids: CASSLDRGIFQPYEQYF. The CDR3, as DNA: TGTGCCAGCAGCTTGGACAGGGGGATTTTCCAGCCCTACGAGCAGTACTTC. Using reference TRBV7-9 and TRBJ2-7 for the parts outside the CDR3, the full variable domain is DTGVSQNPRHKITKRGQNVTFRCDPISEHNRLYWYRQTLGQGPEFLTYFQNEAQLEKSRLLSDRFSAERPKGSFSTLEIQRTEQGDSAMYLCASSLDRGIFQPYEQYFGPGTRLTVT.

V and J are TRBV7-2 and TRBJ2-3, with 8 nucleotides matching TRBD2. This CDR3 is 15 amino acids long. The J segment lost 6 bases and the V segment lost 5 bases, leaving 10 bases of the junction unmatched. Per the germline V gene, CDR1 is SGHTA and CDR2 is FQGNSA. The DNA of the CDR3 is TGTGCCAGCAGCACAACCGGGACTAGATACGATACGCAGTATTTT. It is translated as CASSTTGTRYDTQYF.

V gene TRBV28 combines with J gene TRBJ1-2, with a possible D match to TRBD1 (6 bases). The CDR3 is 12 amino acids. Trimming removed 10 bases at V and 0 bases at J, with 9 bases between. In germline, CDR1 is MDHEN, CDR2 SYDVKM. As DNA, the CDR3 is TGTGCCACCGGACAGCCTAACTATGGCTACACCTTC. It codes for CATGQPNYGYTF.

This CDR3 reads CASSPRGTGGSGYTF. DNA for the CDR3: TGTGCCAGCAGTCCCCGGGGCACAGGGGGCAGTGGCTACACCTTC. V gene TRBV6-4 combines with J gene TRBJ1-2; 9 bases align to TRBD1. Germline V gene lookup returns CDR1 MRHNA and CDR2 SNTAGT. The CDR3 runs 15 residues. The junction had 11 bases not matched to a gene; V was cut back by 5 bases and J by 7 bases.

The chain joins TRBV15 to TRBJ2-7; weak D call: TRBD1 (6 bases). Trimming shortened V by 3 bases and J by 2 bases, and 14 bases separated the two germline ends. The CDR3 length is 15 residues. CDR1 is LNHNV, CDR2 YYDKDF, per germline (reference sequence). The CDR3 protein is CATSRDRTAPYEQYV. The DNA of the CDR3 is TGTGCCACCAGCAGGGATCGGACAGCTCCCTACGAGCAGTACGTC.

This chain connects TRBV3-1 (or the pseudogene TRBV3-2) to TRBJ2-4; TRBD2 aligns across 7 bases. J lost 4 bases, V lost 0 bases, and 6 bases had no gene match. Germline loops: CDR1 LGHDT, CDR2 YNNKEL (reference sequence). There are 16 residues in the CDR3. The CDR3 coding sequence is TGTGCCAGCAGCCAAGAAGGGCGGGGGAGAAAAAACATTCAGTACTTC. Protein product: CASSQEGRGRKNIQYF.

This chain links TRBV5-1 with TRBJ2-5, with 7 bases lining up with TRBD2. The CDR3 loop spans 15 amino acids. The ends lost 0 bases at V and 5 bases at J; junction bases unmatched: 7. Germline-derived CDR1 and CDR2 are SGHRS and YFSETQ. The CDR3 reads CASSLAGLGTETQYF. The CDR3 bases are TGCGCCAGCAGCTTGGCCGGACTAGGTACCGAGACCCAGTACTTC.

The CDR3 bases are TGTGCCAGCACGACGGCGGGTTCGAACACCGGGGAGCTGTTTTTT. Protein sequence: CASTTAGSNTGELFF. The gene calls are TRBV6-5 and TRBJ2-2, with D perhaps TRBD2 (5 bases). The CDR3 sequence is 15 residues long. V was clipped by 7 bases and J by 0 bases, with 12 bases between them. Germline assignment: CDR1 MNHEY and CDR2 SVGAGI.

V and J are TRBV19 and TRBJ2-1; 9 nucleotides align to TRBD2. The CDR3 contains 16 residues. Unmatched junction bases numbered 9, after V lost 5 bases and J lost 4 bases. Germline values: CDR1 LNHDA, CDR2 SQIVND (reference sequence). CDR3 region: CASSLILAGLYNEQFF. The CDR3 nucleotides are TGTGCCAGTAGTTTAATACTAGCGGGTTTATACAATGAGCAGTTCTTC.

V gene TRBV5-1 combines with J gene TRBJ1-2; D ambiguous. Trimming shortened V by 0 bases and J by 8 bases, and 11 bases separated the two germline ends. The CDR3 totals 13 residues. The V gene's germline CDR1 is SGHRS and CDR2 YFSETQ. Here the CDR3 reads CASSLGSPYGYTF. In DNA form, the CDR3 reads TGCGCCAGCAGCTTGGGGTCCCCCTACGGCTACACCTTC.

This chain connects TRBV5-4 to TRBJ2-3, with 11 bases that match TRBD2. The CDR3 has 18 amino acids. CDR1 and CDR2 (germline): SGHNT, YYREEE (reference sequence). The ends lost 1 base at V and 0 bases at J; junction bases unmatched: 7. CDR3 protein: CASSLRVVAGGSTDTQYF. In DNA form, the CDR3 reads TGTGCCAGCAGCTTGAGGGTCGTAGCGGGGGGGAGCACAGATACGCAGTATTTT.

This chain uses TRBV19 with TRBJ2-6; D unclear. The CDR3 contains 13 residues. CDR1 is LNHDA and CDR2 is SQIVND in the germline V gene (reference sequence). With 5 bases removed from V and 1 base from J, the gap between germline ends came to 3 bases. The CDR3 coding sequence is TGTGCCAGTAGTCTATCTGGGGCCAACGTCCTGACTTTC. Protein: CASSLSGANVLTF. Full variable domain (remainder filled in from reference TRBV19 and TRBJ2-6): DGGITQSPKYLFRKEGQNVTLSCEQNLNHDAMYWYRQDPGQGLRLIYYSQIVNDFQKGDIAEGYSVSREKKESFPLTVTSAQKNPTAFYLCASSLSGANVLTFGAGSRLTVL.